This TCR beta chain stems from a study of CD8 T cells in Susac syndrome. The germline V and J ends were trimmed by 0 bases and 8 bases, with 8 bases remaining between them. CDR3 length: 13 residues. The germline CDR1 and CDR2 sequences are SGHTA and FQGTGA. Random-hexamer reverse transcription was applied to about 0.45 to 1 ug RNA. An immunoSEQ multiplex PCR amplified TCR beta CDR3 over 54 Vbeta and 13 Jbeta. TCRdb itself ran the immunoSEQ multiplex PCR reads through MiXCR, one entry per CDR3 protein. The sample consists of about 120,000 distinct CDR3 sequences, around 94% of them appearing once. The chain carries TRBV7-3 and TRBJ2-1; D gene ambiguous. Sequenced sample: CD4+ T cells from PBMCs. The receptor's source is a human donor in good health. CDR3 loop: CASSLTALYEQFF. CDR3 sequence (DNA): TGTGCCAGCAGCTTAACGGCCCTTTATGAGCAGTTCTTC.